This TCR beta chain was obtained from a study of blood T cell repertoires in COVID-19. Assignments of participants to cohorts depended upon their own reported clinical history. The recovered donors of Cohort 3 showed two negative PCRs, clearance, or symptom resolution. Repertoires were generated with immunoSEQ multiplex PCR, while TCRdb's copy carries only in-frame clones and drops some. The sample consists of around 380,000 clones, about 90% of them appearing once. This clone has just one count. This CDR3 is built from 14 residues. Germline lookup yields CDR1 SGHDT and CDR2 YYEEEE. V dropped 4 bases and J dropped 3; count of bases not matched to a gene: 4.

V is TRBV5-6 and J is TRBJ1-5, with 7 positions matching TRBD1. Sequencing input: PBMCs or T cells enriched from blood (not recorded which). The receptor was isolated from a man aged 30 to 45 who had recovered from COVID-19. DNA of the CDR3: TGTGCCAGCAGCACGGGACAGTTCAATCAGCCCCAGCATTTT. Amino acids: CASSTGQFNQPQHF.